This T cell receptor (beta chain) was profiled in a study of T cell clonality in common variable immunodeficiency. This CDR3 contains 15 residues. Trimming pared 3 bases from V and 0 bases from J, leaving 12 bases between. CDR1 LNHNV and CDR2 YYDKDF come from the germline V gene (reference sequence). Method: immunoSEQ multiplex PCR; TCRdb's copy keeps in-frame clones and lacks some. The specimen has more than 55,000 clones, none found just once. Many counts were recorded for this clone. The CDR3 end is not reached by the read, which stops 3 residues before it; the germline J gene fills it in. The gene calls are TRBV15 and TRBJ2-7; perhaps TRBD1 as D (6 bases). The sequenced sample consisted of peripheral blood mononuclear cells. The receptor's source is a person aged 18 to 69 in good health. The CDR3 loop reads CATSRSSDSSYEQYF. The sequenced part of the CDR3 DNA is TGTGCCACCAGCAGGTCTTCGGACAGCTCCTACGAG.